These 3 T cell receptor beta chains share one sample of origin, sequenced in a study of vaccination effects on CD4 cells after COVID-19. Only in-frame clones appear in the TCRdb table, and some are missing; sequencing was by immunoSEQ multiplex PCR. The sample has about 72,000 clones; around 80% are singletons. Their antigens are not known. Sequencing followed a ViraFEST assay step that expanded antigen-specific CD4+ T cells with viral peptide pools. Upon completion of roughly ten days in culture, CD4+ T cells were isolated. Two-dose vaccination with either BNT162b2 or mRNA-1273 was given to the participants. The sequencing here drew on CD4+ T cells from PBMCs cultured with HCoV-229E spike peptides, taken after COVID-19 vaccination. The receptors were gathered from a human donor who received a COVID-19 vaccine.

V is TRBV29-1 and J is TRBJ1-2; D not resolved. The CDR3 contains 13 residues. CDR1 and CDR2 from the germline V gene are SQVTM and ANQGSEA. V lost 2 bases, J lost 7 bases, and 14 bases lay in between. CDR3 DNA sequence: TGCAGCGTTGAAATGGTTCGAGGCCTTGGCTACACCTTC. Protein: CSVEMVRGLGYTF.

The CDR3: CATRGLGQPQHF. For the CDR3, the DNA is TGTGCCACCCGGGGTCTCGGCCAGCCCCAGCATTTT. V usage is TRBV2 and J usage is TRBJ1-5, with D unresolved. Per the germline V gene, CDR1 is SNHLY and CDR2 is FYNNEI. Trimming removed 10 bases from V and 7 bases from J, with 14 bases in between. CDR3 length equals 12 residues. Filled out from reference TRBV2 and TRBJ1-5, the complete variable domain reads EPEVTQTPSHQVTQMGQEVILRCVPISNHLYFYWYRQILGQKVEFLVSFYNNEISEKSEIFDDQFSVERPDGSNFTLKIRSTKLEDSAMYFCATRGLGQPQHFGDGTRLSIL.

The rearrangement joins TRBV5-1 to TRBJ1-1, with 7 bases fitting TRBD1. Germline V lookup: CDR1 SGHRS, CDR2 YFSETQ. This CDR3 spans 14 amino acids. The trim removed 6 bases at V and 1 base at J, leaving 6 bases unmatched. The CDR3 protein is CASNEGTENTEAFF. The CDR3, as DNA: TGCGCCAGCAATGAGGGGACAGAGAACACTGAAGCTTTCTTT.